One sample yielded the 13 T cell receptor beta chains listed below, sequenced in a study of blood T cell repertoires in COVID-19. Assay: immunoSEQ multiplex PCR; the TCRdb copy retains only in-frame clones and omits some. Of 240,000 or so clones detected, about four fifths appear once; the ten largest clones hold roughly a tenth. Sequencing used peripheral blood. The receptors stem from a woman of 80 years or more with acute or convalescent COVID-19.

V usage is TRBV7-9 and J usage is TRBJ2-5; 8 nucleotides agree with TRBD1. CDR1 and CDR2 from the germline V gene are SEHNR and FQNEAQ (reference sequence). V gave up 6 bases and J gave up 4 bases; unmatched junction bases: 4. The CDR3 is 13 residues long. The CDR3 sequence is CASRPQGGETQYF. The DNA for the CDR3 is TGTGCCAGCAGACCACAGGGGGGAGAGACCCAGTACTTC.

The CDR3 DNA sequence: TGTGCCATCAGTGAGCCGGACAGTAAAGATACGCAGTATTTT. Translating gives CAISEPDSKDTQYF. The V and J genes are TRBV10-3 and TRBJ2-3; D perhaps matches TRBD1 (6 bases). Germline loops: CDR1 ENHRY, CDR2 SYGVKD. The CDR3 is 14 amino acids. Trimming removed 2 bases from V and 5 bases from J, with 11 bases in between.

V usage is TRBV3-1 (or the pseudogene TRBV3-2) and J usage is TRBJ1-3; TRBD1 agrees at 9 bases. The CDR3 is made up of 15 amino acids. Germline CDR1 reads LGHDT; CDR2 reads YNNKEL (reference sequence). V was clipped by 5 bases and J by 3 bases; unmatched bases: 5. This CDR3 reads CASSLGQGYGNTIYF. Written as DNA, the CDR3 is TGTGCCAGCAGCTTGGGACAGGGCTATGGAAACACCATATATTTT.

The chain recombines TRBV19 with TRBJ2-7; 9 positions agree with TRBD1. The CDR3 contains 14 residues. Trimming removed 3 bases from V and 3 bases from J; junction bases left unmatched: 3. Germline assignment: CDR1 LNHDA and CDR2 SQIVND (reference sequence). In DNA, the CDR3 is TGTGCCAGTAGTATCCGGGACAGGGACTACGAGCAGTACTTC. Residues: CASSIRDRDYEQYF.

V gene TRBV11-2 combines with J gene TRBJ2-1; the match to TRBD2 covers 12 bases. The J segment lost 7 bases and the V segment lost 7 bases, leaving 5 bases of the junction unmatched. Germline V gives CDR1 SGHAT, CDR2 FQNNGV. This CDR3 spans 14 amino acids. The CDR3 sequence: CASNLAGGSNEQFF. CDR3 DNA sequence: TGTGCCAGCAACCTAGCGGGGGGGAGTAATGAGCAGTTCTTC. The full variable domain, in which reference TRBV11-2 and TRBJ2-1 provide the parts outside the CDR3, is EAGVAQSPRYKIIEKRQSVAFWCNPISGHATLYWYQQILGQGPKLLIQFQNNGVVDDSQLPKDRFSAERLKGVDSTLKIQPAKLEDSAVYLCASNLAGGSNEQFFGPGTRLTVL.

With respect to this clone: This CDR3 is missing its conserved last phenylalanine or tryptophan, likely due to a read error. It is unclear where the CDR3 begins or ends on the DNA, so no DNA is shown, and the CDR3 is as TCRdb lists it. J is TRBJ1-6 and V is TRBV6-5; the table's D call TRBD1 went unverified against the DNA. The CDR3 is 12 residues long, counting both termini. Germline-derived CDR1 and CDR2 are MNHEY and SVGAGI. CDR3: CASSYYTSLGST.

The chain has TRBV5-8 and TRBJ1-2, with TRBD1 matching over 9 bases. J lost 1 base, V lost 4 bases, and 2 bases had no gene match. This CDR3 region has 14 residues. Germline lookup yields CDR1 SGHTS and CDR2 YDEGEE. Here the CDR3 reads CASSRDRVNYGYTF. In DNA form, the CDR3 reads TGTGCCAGCAGCCGGGACAGGGTTAACTATGGCTACACCTTC.

V and J are TRBV28 and TRBJ1-2, with 8 bases lining up with TRBD1. The CDR3 extends over 15 amino acids. Per germline, CDR1 MDHEN and CDR2 SYDVKM. The ends lost 6 bases at V and 4 bases at J; junction bases unmatched: 10. The CDR3 region has the DNA TGTGCCAGCAGCACCGGGACAGGTTATCGCTATGGCTACACCTTC. As protein: CASSTGTGYRYGYTF.

The chain carries TRBV19 and TRBJ2-7; 9 nucleotides agree with TRBD1. The V segment lost 2 bases and the J segment 6 bases; nucleotides outside the gene matches: 8. Germline V gene lookup returns CDR1 LNHDA and CDR2 SQIVND (reference sequence). The CDR3 extends over 15 amino acids. CDR3 in DNA: TGTGCCAGTAGTATAACCGGGACAGGGATTCGCGAGCAGTACTTC. Its protein is CASSITGTGIREQYF.

The chain recombines TRBV11-2 with TRBJ1-1; D not certain. Germline values: CDR1 SGHAT, CDR2 FQNNGV. Trimming pared 3 bases from V and 11 bases from J, leaving 19 bases between. The CDR3 runs to 14 residues. As DNA, the CDR3 is TGTGCCAGCAGCTTGGGCACCTCCGGAGGTCGTGCTTTCTTT. It translates to CASSLGTSGGRAFF.

The chain joins TRBV2 to TRBJ2-7, with 7 bases that match TRBD2. Germline lookup yields CDR1 SNHLY and CDR2 FYNNEI. The ends lost 5 bases at V and 3 bases at J; junction bases unmatched: 10. CDR3 length: 15 amino acids. The CDR3 sequence: CASSPREAGLYEQYF. Here the CDR3 DNA reads TGTGCCAGCAGTCCCCGGGAGGCGGGTCTCTACGAGCAGTACTTC. The entire variable domain, with the rest obtained from reference TRBV2 and TRBJ2-7, is as follows: EPEVTQTPSHQVTQMGQEVILRCVPISNHLYFYWYRQILGQKVEFLVSFYNNEISEKSEIFDDQFSVERPDGSNFTLKIRSTKLEDSAMYFCASSPREAGLYEQYFGPGTRLTVT.

In its sample, this clone was seen once. The rearrangement links TRBV2 to TRBJ2-7; 9 bases map to TRBD1. V lost 5 bases to trimming and J lost 6 bases; unmatched junction nucleotides: 11. CDR3 length: 15 amino acids. Germline V gene sequence: CDR1 SNHLY, CDR2 FYNNEI. The CDR3 bases are TGTGCCAGCAGTATAGGACAGGGGAGCCCAGGCGAGCAGTACTTC. Its protein product is CASSIGQGSPGEQYF.

The J gene is TRBJ1-2, the V gene TRBV29-1; D is unresolved. This CDR3 is built from 14 residues. Germline V gene data show CDR1 as SQVTM and CDR2 as ANQGSEA. The V end was cut by 1 base, the J end by 4 bases, with 13 bases between. CDR3 nucleotides: TGCAGCGTTGAAGGGAGACTGGGTCCCTATGGCTACACCTTC. Translating gives CSVEGRLGPYGYTF.